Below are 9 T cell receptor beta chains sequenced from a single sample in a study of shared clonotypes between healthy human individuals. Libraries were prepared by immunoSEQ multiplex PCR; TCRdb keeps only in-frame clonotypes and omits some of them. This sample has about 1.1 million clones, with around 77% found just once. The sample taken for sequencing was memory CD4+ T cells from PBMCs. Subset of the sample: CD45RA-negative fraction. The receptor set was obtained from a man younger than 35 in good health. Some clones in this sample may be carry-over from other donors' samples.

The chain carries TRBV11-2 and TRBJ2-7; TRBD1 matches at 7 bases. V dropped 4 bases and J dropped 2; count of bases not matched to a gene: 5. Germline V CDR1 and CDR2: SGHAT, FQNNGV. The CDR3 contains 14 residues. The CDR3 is CASSSGTAPYEQYF. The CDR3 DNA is TGTGCCAGCAGCTCCGGGACAGCTCCCTACGAGCAGTACTTC.

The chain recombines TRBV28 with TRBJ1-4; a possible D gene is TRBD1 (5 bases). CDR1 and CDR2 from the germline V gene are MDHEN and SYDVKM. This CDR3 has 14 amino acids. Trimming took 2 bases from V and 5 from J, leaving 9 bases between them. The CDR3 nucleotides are TGTGCCAGCAGTTTAAGTCCAGGGAATGAAAAACTGTTTTTT. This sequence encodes CASSLSPGNEKLFF. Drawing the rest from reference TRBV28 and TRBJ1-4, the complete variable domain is DVKVTQSSRYLVKRTGEKVFLECVQDMDHENMFWYRQDPGLGLRLIYFSYDVKMKEKGDIPEGYSVSREKKERFSLILESASTNQTSMYLCASSLSPGNEKLFFGSGTQLSVL.

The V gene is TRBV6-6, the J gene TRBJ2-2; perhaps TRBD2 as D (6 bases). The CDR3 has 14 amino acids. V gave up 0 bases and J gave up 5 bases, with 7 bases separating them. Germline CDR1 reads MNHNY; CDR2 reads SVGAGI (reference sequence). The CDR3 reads CASSYSEGTGELFF. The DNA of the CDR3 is TGTGCCAGCAGTTACTCGGAGGGTACCGGGGAGCTGTTTTTT.

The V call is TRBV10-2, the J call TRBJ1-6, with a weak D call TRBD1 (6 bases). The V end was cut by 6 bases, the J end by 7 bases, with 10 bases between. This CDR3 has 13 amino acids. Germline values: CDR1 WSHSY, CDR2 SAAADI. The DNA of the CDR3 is TGCGCCAGCAGAGGACAGTTGAATTCACCCCTCCACTTT. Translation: CASRGQLNSPLHF.

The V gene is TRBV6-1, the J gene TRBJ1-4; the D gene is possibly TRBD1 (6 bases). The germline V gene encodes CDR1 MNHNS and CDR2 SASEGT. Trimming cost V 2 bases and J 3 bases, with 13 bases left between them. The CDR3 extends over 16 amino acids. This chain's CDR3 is CASSEIAGVANEKLFF. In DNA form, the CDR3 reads TGTGCCAGCAGTGAAATCGCAGGGGTGGCTAATGAAAAACTGTTTTTT.

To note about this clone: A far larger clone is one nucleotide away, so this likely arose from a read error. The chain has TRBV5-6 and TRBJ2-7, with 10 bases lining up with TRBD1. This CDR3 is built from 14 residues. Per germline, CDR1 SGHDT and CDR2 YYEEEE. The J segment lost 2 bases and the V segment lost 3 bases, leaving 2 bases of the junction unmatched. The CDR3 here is CASSSGTGAYEQYF. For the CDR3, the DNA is TGTGCCAGCAGCTCCGGGACAGGGGCCTACGAGCAGTACTTC.

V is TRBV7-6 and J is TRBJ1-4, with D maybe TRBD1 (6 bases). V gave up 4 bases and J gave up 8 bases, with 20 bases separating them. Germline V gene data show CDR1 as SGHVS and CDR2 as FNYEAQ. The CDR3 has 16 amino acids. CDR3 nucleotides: TGTGCCAGCAGCTCAGAAACGGAGGGGGGCGGCGAAAAACTGTTTTTT. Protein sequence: CASSSETEGGGEKLFF.

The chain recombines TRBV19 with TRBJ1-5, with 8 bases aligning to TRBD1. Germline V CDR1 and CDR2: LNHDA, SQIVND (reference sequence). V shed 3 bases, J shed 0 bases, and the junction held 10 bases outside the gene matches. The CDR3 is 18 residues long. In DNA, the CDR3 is TGTGCCAGTAGTATCCGCGGGACAGGTACCGGTAGCAATCAGCCCCAGCATTTT. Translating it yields CASSIRGTGTGSNQPQHF.

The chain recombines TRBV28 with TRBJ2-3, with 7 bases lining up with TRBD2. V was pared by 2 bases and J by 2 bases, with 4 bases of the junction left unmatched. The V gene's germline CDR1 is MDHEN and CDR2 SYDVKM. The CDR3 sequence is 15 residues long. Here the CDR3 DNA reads TGTGCCAGCAGTTTAGGCCTAGCGGACACAGATACGCAGTATTTT. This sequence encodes CASSLGLADTDTQYF. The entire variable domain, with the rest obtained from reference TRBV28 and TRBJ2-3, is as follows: DVKVTQSSRYLVKRTGEKVFLECVQDMDHENMFWYRQDPGLGLRLIYFSYDVKMKEKGDIPEGYSVSREKKERFSLILESASTNQTSMYLCASSLGLADTDTQYFGPGTRLTVL.